The source of this T cell receptor (beta chain) is a study of cytomegalovirus exposure and HLA in healthy donors. Across the whole study: An analysis done earlier identified 117 million unique TCR beta sequences from about 179 million T cells. General study findings and limits: Later work showed greater clonal expansion in HLA-associated TCR beta chains than in equally common others. Sequences of the TCR beta chain were said to predict the HLA-A and HLA-B alleles of most subjects accurately. Beyond CMV serostatus, there was no information to go on about immune exposure.

Primers: 60 Vbeta forward and 13 Jbeta reverse. Sequencing used immunoSEQ multiplex PCR; TCRdb keeps in-frame clones, though not all of them. The sample records some 140,000 clones, around 81% being singletons. As to this clone: Antigen specificity is unknown.

The germline CDR1 and CDR2 sequences are SGHRS and YFSETQ. The CDR3 contains 15 residues. Trimming removed 0 bases from V and 1 base from J, with 10 bases in between. The chain couples TRBV5-1 to TRBJ2-5; D is undetermined. The TCR was taken from a woman in her thirties or forties in good health and CMV-seropositive. Sequencing used PBMCs. The CDR3 region has the DNA TGCGCCAGCAGCTTGGAACCACAGAGCCAAGAGACCCAGTACTTC. Residues: CASSLEPQSQETQYF.